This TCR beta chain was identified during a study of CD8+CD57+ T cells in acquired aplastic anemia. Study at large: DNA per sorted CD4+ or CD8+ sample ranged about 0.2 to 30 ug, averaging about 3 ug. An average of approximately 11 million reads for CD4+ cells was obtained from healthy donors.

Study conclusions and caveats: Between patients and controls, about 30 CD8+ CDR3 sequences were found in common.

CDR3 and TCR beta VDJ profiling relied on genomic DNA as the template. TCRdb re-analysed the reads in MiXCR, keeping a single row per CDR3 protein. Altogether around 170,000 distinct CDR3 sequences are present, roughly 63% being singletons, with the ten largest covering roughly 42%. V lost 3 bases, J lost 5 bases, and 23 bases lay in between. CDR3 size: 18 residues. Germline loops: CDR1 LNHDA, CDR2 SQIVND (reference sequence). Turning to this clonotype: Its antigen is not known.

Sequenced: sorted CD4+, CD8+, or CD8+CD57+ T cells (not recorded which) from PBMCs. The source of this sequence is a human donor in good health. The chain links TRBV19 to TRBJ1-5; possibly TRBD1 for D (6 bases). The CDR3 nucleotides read TGTGCCAGTAGTATCCTAGGCCCCGGGACATGGGATGATCAGCCCCAGCATTTT. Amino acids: CASSILGPGTWDDQPQHF.